This TCR beta chain was retrieved from a study of read filtering for tumor transcriptome and immune sequencing. Whole-study context: R-ISS stage counts were 8 for I, roughly 15 for II, 6 or 7 for III. DNase treatment preceded whole-transcriptome library preparation.

This clonotype was observed many times. Its antigen remains unknown. General observations from the study: The CD138-negative fraction was mixed bone marrow immune cells, not pure T cells. In IR-seq, single-read clonotypes were 65% to 90% of clonotypes but approximately 3.5% of reads.

Molecular barcoded adaptors covering alpha/delta and beta/gamma chains were used on approximately 400 ng RNA. In TCRdb, the reads were re-called with MiXCR into one record per CDR3 protein. The table includes around 130,000 distinct CDR3 sequences, 10% to 15% detected once. The CDR3 sequence is 14 residues long. Trimming cost V 7 bases and J 7 bases; bases outside gene matches: 9. The rearrangement uses TRBV12-3 or TRBV12-4 and TRBJ2-2; 7 bases map to TRBD1. This TCR derives from a donor older than 35 with multiple myeloma. The sample comprised a population of CD138-negative cells sorted from bone marrow. The CDR3 sequence is CASKRGRLDGELFF. The CDR3 bases are TGTGCCAGCAAAAGGGGGCGATTAGACGGGGAGCTGTTTTTT.